Listed below are T cell receptor beta chains from one sample, sequenced in a study of T-cell memory formation after mild COVID-19. TCRdb reprocessed the 5' RACE reads with MiXCR, giving one entry per CDR3 protein. This table has fewer than 550,000 distinct CDR3 sequences, roughly 20% appearing once. The specimen sequenced was PBMCs or a T cell subset sorted from them (not recorded which). Every receptor here comes from an adult woman who had mild COVID-19 (a few samples of this study predate the infection). Cell type and time point are not known. Both conserved end residues are trimmed from each CDR3.

j_call v_call cdr3_aa
TRBJ2-7 TRBV28 ASRGQGRVSEQY
TRBJ2-3 TRBV29-1 SVEGRTTDTQY
TRBJ1-1 TRBV9 ASSVGDLRRGTEAF
TRBJ1-2 TRBV10-3 AISESGQGSNGYT
TRBJ1-3 TRBV12-3/TRBV12-4 ASSWDRAVGNTIY
TRBJ1-1 TRBV12-3/TRBV12-4 ASNLQGGNTEAF
TRBJ1-4 TRBV7-9 ASSTPLGLSGGNEKLF
TRBJ2-1 TRBV15 ATSRGASGHYNEQF
TRBJ2-1 TRBV27 ASSTSWENEQF
TRBJ2-7 TRBV28 ASSGLSRRPHEQY
TRBJ2-3 TRBV27 ASSGTGRGFSRVSTDTQY
TRBJ2-7 TRBV7-2 ASSLHGGSGEQY
TRBJ2-5 TRBV5-1 ASSPGGAGTEETQY
TRBJ2-1 TRBV5-1 ASSLSREGNEQF
TRBJ2-3 TRBV7-6 ASSPQPRTDTQY
TRBJ1-6 TRBV20-1 SATAVVGSYNSPLH
TRBJ1-1 TRBV7-9 ASSLDPGQGAVNTEAF
TRBJ1-6 TRBV2 ASRGQGVNSPLH
TRBJ2-1 TRBV29-1 SVVRRTYNEQF
TRBJ1-1 TRBV30 AWTSGAAEAF
TRBJ2-7 TRBV4-3 ASSQDRVYEQY
TRBJ2-5 TRBV6-5 ASSLIDQGETQY
TRBJ2-2 TRBV2 ATSGGNTGELF
TRBJ1-1 TRBV5-1 ASSTGSTTEAF
TRBJ2-7 TRBV25-1 ASSESGGGGYEQY
TRBJ2-1 TRBV7-9 ASSLWREQF
TRBJ2-1 TRBV5-1 ASSLGDPRSEQF
TRBJ2-7 TRBV20-1 SARDLDRAGEQY
TRBJ1-3 TRBV9 ASSVAQGGRSGNTIY
TRBJ2-2 TRBV20-1 SASIAGAGELF
TRBJ2-2 TRBV2 ATQPQGMIGELF
TRBJ1-5 TRBV20-1 SASPGHKQPQH
TRBJ1-2 TRBV5-1 ASSSVSGTGDYGYT
TRBJ1-1 TRBV11-3 ASSLEGTGNPTEAF
TRBJ2-1 TRBV5-4 ASRLESSNEQF
TRBJ1-1 TRBV5-1 ASSFSINLQGNTEAF
TRBJ1-5 TRBV25-1 ASSGQGVQPQH
TRBJ2-7 TRBV5-5 ASSIPGQGIGEQY
TRBJ2-2 TRBV24-1 ATSGPGGRAGELF
TRBJ1-6 TRBV6-5 ASKPVTGVSPLH
TRBJ2-1 TRBV5-6 ASSSKPGGSYNEQF
TRBJ1-5 TRBV12-3/TRBV12-4 ASSPPGQGASQPQH
TRBJ2-1 TRBV24-1 ATSDFSGGTDEQF
TRBJ2-7 TRBV7-9 ASTISGLQYEQY
TRBJ2-5 TRBV20-1 SARSPGLAGTQETQY
TRBJ2-1 TRBV7-2 ASSPPGLLYNEQF
TRBJ1-1 TRBV6-1 ASSEWGANTEAF
TRBJ2-1 TRBV19 ASSIGGEPYNEQF
TRBJ2-2 TRBV5-4 ASSYQGGPGELF
TRBJ2-1 TRBV18 ASSPRTRTDEQF
TRBJ2-7 TRBV7-9 ASSLDRGHYEQY
TRBJ2-5 TRBV19 ASSPSGRTQY
TRBJ2-7 TRBV15 ATSTSVISSYEQY
TRBJ1-1 TRBV7-2 ASSWGQRGEAF
TRBJ2-5 TRBV6-6 ASSWRLAEDLQETQY
TRBJ2-5 TRBV15 AAGRGGETQY
TRBJ2-7 TRBV19 ASSIRGAQDEQY
TRBJ1-5 TRBV6-2/TRBV6-3 ASSDRSIGPQH
TRBJ1-2 TRBV11-2 ASSPLGGDYGYT